This TCR beta chain derives from a study of shared clonotypes between healthy human individuals. The germline V gene encodes CDR1 SGHTA and CDR2 FQGNSA. Trimming removed 1 base from V and 7 bases from J, with 7 bases in between. The CDR3 has 12 amino acids. This clone has just one count. Repertoires were generated with immunoSEQ multiplex PCR, while TCRdb's copy carries only in-frame clones and drops some. The sample has some 1.1 million clones; approximately 75% are singletons. The rearrangement links TRBV7-2 to TRBJ2-5; maybe TRBD2 (6 bases). This TCR was sampled from a man aged 18 to 29 in good health. Some clones in this sample may be carry-over from other donors' samples. What was sequenced was memory CD4+ T cells from PBMCs. Regarding subset: CD45RA-negative fraction. CDR3 nucleotides: TGTGCCAGCAGCTTAGACGGGGGGACCCAGTACTTC. Residues: CASSLDGGTQYF.